This passage covers 9 T cell receptor beta chains from one sample sequenced in a study of control samples from healthy donors and cancer patients. Some clones are missing from TCRdb's copy, which holds only in-frame ones; the method was immunoSEQ multiplex PCR. The repertoire consists of around 30,000 clones, with approximately 85% occurring once and the leading ten covering around 6.7%. Sequencing input: PBMCs. These receptors were obtained from a woman aged 60-75 years with head and neck cancer.

V gene TRBV13 combines with J gene TRBJ2-7; D gene uncertain. CDR3 size: 12 residues. Germline loops: CDR1 PRHDT, CDR2 FYEKMQ (reference sequence). Between the trimmed V and J ends, which lost 5 bases and 3 bases, there was a span of 8 bases. The CDR3: CASSLSNYEQYF. The CDR3 DNA sequence: TGTGCCAGCAGCCTCAGCAACTACGAGCAGTACTTC.

The J gene is TRBJ1-1, the V gene TRBV2; possibly TRBD1 for D (5 bases). Trimming cost V 4 bases and J 1 base, with 10 bases left between them. This CDR3 has 14 amino acids. Germline lookup yields CDR1 SNHLY and CDR2 FYNNEI. This CDR3 is CASSVGHENTEAFF. CDR3 sequence (DNA): TGTGCCAGCAGTGTCGGACACGAGAACACTGAAGCTTTCTTT. Full variable domain (missing parts from reference TRBV2 and TRBJ1-1): EPEVTQTPSHQVTQMGQEVILRCVPISNHLYFYWYRQILGQKVEFLVSFYNNEISEKSEIFDDQFSVERPDGSNFTLKIRSTKLEDSAMYFCASSVGHENTEAFFGQGTRLTVV.

CDR3 sequence: CASSLTGSEQYF. The CDR3 DNA reads TGTGCCAGCAGTTTGACAGGGTCGGAGCAGTACTTC. This chain uses TRBV6-2 or TRBV6-3 with TRBJ2-7; TRBD1 matches at 7 bases. Germline V CDR1 and CDR2: MNHEY, SVGEGT. V trimming: 4 bases; J trimming: 7 bases; junction bases outside the gene matches: 4. There are 12 residues in the CDR3.

J is TRBJ2-7 and V is TRBV5-4; no clear D. The CDR3 has 16 amino acids. Germline assignment: CDR1 SGHNT and CDR2 YYREEE (reference sequence). V lost 6 bases and J lost 0, with 19 bases in between. The CDR3 DNA reads TGTGCCAGCATCCCCCCCCTAGGTGTGAGCTCCTACGAGCAGTACTTC. Protein sequence: CASIPPLGVSSYEQYF.

The chain recombines TRBV18 with TRBJ1-1; TRBD1 agrees at 10 bases. Germline loops: CDR1 KGHSH, CDR2 LQKENI. This CDR3 has 14 amino acids. V gave up 2 bases and J gave up 5 bases; unmatched junction bases: 2. This chain's CDR3 is CASSPSGQGTEAFF. In nucleotides, the CDR3 is TGTGCCAGCTCACCATCGGGACAGGGGACTGAAGCTTTCTTT.

This clone was seen a handful of times. The V call is TRBV14, the J call TRBJ1-2, with a possible D match to TRBD1 (5 bases). V was cut by 2 bases and J by 4 bases, with 11 bases left in between. In germline, CDR1 is SGHDN, CDR2 FVKESK. The CDR3 runs 14 residues. The DNA of the CDR3 is TGTGCCAGCAGCCAACCAGGGAACCCCTATGGCTACACCTTC. It codes for CASSQPGNPYGYTF.

The chain combines TRBV2 with TRBJ1-6; unclear D gene. This CDR3 has 15 residues. The V end was cut by 7 bases, the J end by 0 bases, with 10 bases between. Germline CDR1 SNHLY, CDR2 FYNNEI. DNA for the CDR3: TGTGCCAGCAATCGGGAAAGCTCCTATAATTCACCCCTCCACTTT. The encoded protein is CASNRESSYNSPLHF.

The chain links TRBV7-2 to TRBJ2-3; TRBD1 matches at 10 bases. The CDR3 has 15 residues. Per germline, CDR1 SGHTA and CDR2 FQGNSA. Losses at the gene ends were 4 bases for V and 7 bases for J; bases not matched to a gene: 8. The CDR3 spells CASSSGTGAINTQYF. The CDR3 DNA reads as TGTGCCAGCAGCTCCGGGACAGGGGCGATTAATACGCAGTATTTT.

The V and J genes are TRBV6-5 and TRBJ1-5, with D tentatively TRBD1 (6 bases). The CDR3 totals 14 residues. Trimming left V 2 bases short and J 6 bases short, with 11 bases between. Germline V gene data show CDR1 as MNHEY and CDR2 as SVGAGI. CDR3 loop: CASSYGGGGQPQHF. The CDR3 coding sequence is TGTGCCAGCAGTTACGGGGGGGGCGGTCAGCCCCAGCATTTT.